The 3 T cell receptor beta chains below come from one sample, sequenced in a study of OX40 agonist ivuxolimab in advanced cancers. Some clones are missing from TCRdb's copy, which holds only in-frame ones; the method was immunoSEQ multiplex PCR. This sample yields more than 60,000 clones, of which roughly 73% are seen a single time; about 1.6% belongs to the top ten. The source was CD4+ or CD8+ T cells sorted from blood, collected in a trial of the OX40 agonist ivuxolimab. The receptor set was obtained from an adult with an advanced solid tumor such as melanoma, head and neck, liver or kidney cancer.

Regarding this clone: Sequence at one end of the junction differs from germline and may be a read error. The chain joins TRBV7-7 to TRBJ2-5; D assignment may be TRBD1 or TRBD2 (5 bases each). Gene TRBJ2-7 matches the end of the DNA better, so the J call may be wrong. Germline V lookup: CDR1 SSHAT, CDR2 FNYEAQ (reference sequence). The CDR3 runs to 14 residues. The DNA for the CDR3 is TGTGCTAGCACCCATGGGGGAACTCCCTACGAGCAGTACTTC. Residues: CASTHGGTPYEQYF.

This rearrangement joins TRBV5-4 to TRBJ2-3, with TRBD2 matching 9 bases. V shed 0 bases and J 6 bases; nucleotides not matched to a gene: 5. CDR3 length: 15 amino acids. Germline V gene sequence: CDR1 SGHNT, CDR2 YYREEE (reference sequence). CDR3 nucleotides: TGTGCCAGCAGCTTGGTGCTAGCGGGGAGCGATACGCAGTATTTT. It encodes CASSLVLAGSDTQYF.

This clone has only a few counts. The V gene is TRBV6-1, the J gene TRBJ2-2, with 9 bases matching TRBD2. Germline V gene data show CDR1 as MNHNS and CDR2 as SASEGT. There are 18 residues in the CDR3. Trimming at V came to 4 bases and at J to 1 base, leaving 10 bases not matched to a gene. The CDR3, as DNA: TGTGCCAGCAGTGTTTTTTTACGGCGGGAGGGGAACACCGGGGAGCTGTTTTTT. It yields the protein CASSVFLRREGNTGELFF.